This T cell receptor (beta chain) was profiled in a study of monozygotic twins with inflammatory bowel disease. Comment on this clonotype: Antigen unknown.

Findings and caveats of the study: The authors note that differing immunosuppressive treatments may have added variability to patient repertoires. Telling apart the different T cell subtypes was not possible.

TCRdb derives one entry per CDR3 protein from the 5' RACE reads, leaving out DNA. This sample contains about 300,000 distinct CDR3 sequences. The CDR3 extends over 16 amino acids. Germline V gene lookup returns CDR1 SGHRS and CDR2 YFSETQ. This chain joins TRBV5-1 and TRBJ1-5; no DNA is available, so the TRBD1 call from TCRdb remains unchecked. Sequencing was performed on blood. The source is a human donor with ulcerative colitis or Crohn's disease, or a healthy co-twin of an affected twin (not recorded which). CDR3 in amino acids: CASSLEGGMSNQPQHF.